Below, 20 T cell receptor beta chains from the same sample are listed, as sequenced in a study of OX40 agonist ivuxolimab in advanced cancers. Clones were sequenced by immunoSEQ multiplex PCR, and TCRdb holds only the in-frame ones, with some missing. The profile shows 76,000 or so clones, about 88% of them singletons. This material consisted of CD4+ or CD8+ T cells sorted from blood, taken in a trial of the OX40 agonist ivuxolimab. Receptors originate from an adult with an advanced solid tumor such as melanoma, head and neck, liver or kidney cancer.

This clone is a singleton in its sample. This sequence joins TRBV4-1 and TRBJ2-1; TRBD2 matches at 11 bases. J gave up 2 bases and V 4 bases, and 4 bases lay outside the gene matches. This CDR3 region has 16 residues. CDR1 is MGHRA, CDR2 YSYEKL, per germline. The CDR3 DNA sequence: TGCGCCAGCAGCCTGAGACTAGCGGGAACCTACAATGAGCAGTTCTTC. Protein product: CASSLRLAGTYNEQFF.

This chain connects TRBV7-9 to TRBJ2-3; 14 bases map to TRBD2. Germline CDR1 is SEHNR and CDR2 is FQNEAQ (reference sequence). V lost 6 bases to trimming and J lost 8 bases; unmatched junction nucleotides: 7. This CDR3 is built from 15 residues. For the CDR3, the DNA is TGTGCCAGCAGTCCCGCGGGACTAGCGGGAGTTACGCAGTATTTT. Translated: CASSPAGLAGVTQYF.

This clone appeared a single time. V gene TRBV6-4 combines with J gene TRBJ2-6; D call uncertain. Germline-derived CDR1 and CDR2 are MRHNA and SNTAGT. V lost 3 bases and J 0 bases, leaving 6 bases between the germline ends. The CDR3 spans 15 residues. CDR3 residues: CASSESGSGANVLTF. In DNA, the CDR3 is TGTGCCAGCAGTGAGTCGGGCTCTGGGGCCAACGTCCTGACTTTC.

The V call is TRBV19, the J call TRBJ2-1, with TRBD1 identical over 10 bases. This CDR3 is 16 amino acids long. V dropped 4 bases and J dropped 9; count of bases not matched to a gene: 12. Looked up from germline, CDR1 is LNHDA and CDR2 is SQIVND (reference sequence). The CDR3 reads CASSNGGTGVRVEQFF. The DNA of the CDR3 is TGTGCCAGTAGTAATGGGGGGACAGGGGTTAGGGTTGAGCAGTTCTTC.

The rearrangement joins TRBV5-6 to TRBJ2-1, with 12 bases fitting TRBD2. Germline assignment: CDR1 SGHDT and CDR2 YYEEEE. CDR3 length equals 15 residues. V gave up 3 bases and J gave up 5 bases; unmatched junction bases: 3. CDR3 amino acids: CASSWGLAGHNEQFF. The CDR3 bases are TGTGCCAGCAGCTGGGGACTAGCGGGCCACAATGAGCAGTTCTTC. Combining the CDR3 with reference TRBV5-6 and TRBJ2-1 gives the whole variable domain DAGVTQSPTHLIKTRGQQVTLRCSPKSGHDTVSWYQQALGQGPQFIFQYYEEEERQRGNFPDRFSGHQFPNYSSELNVNALLLGDSALYLCASSWGLAGHNEQFFGPGTRLTVL.

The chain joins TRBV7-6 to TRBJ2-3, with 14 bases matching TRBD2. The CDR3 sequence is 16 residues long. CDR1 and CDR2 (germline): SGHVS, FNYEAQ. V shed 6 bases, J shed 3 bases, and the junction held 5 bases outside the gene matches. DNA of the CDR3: TGTGCCAGCAGGGTGGGACTAGCGGGAGTAACAGATACGCAGTATTTT. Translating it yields CASRVGLAGVTDTQYF.

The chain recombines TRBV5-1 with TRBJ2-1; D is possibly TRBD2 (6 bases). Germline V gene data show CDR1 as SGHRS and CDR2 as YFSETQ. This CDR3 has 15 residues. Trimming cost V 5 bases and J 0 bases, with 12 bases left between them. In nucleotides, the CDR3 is TGCGCCAGCAGTCAGCGGGCCGACTCCTACAATGAGCAGTTCTTC. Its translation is CASSQRADSYNEQFF.

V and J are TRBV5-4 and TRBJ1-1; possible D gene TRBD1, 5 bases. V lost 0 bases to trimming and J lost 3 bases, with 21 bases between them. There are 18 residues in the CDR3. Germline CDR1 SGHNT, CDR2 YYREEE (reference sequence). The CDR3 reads CASSLGRWGGRFDTEAFF. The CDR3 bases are TGTGCCAGCAGCTTGGGAAGGTGGGGGGGAAGGTTTGACACTGAAGCTTTCTTT. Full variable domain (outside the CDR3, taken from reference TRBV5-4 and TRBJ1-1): ETGVTQSPTHLIKTRGQQVTLRCSSQSGHNTVSWYQQALGQGPQFIFQYYREEENGRGNFPPRFSGLQFPNYSSELNVNALELDDSALYLCASSLGRWGGRFDTEAFFGQGTRLTVV.

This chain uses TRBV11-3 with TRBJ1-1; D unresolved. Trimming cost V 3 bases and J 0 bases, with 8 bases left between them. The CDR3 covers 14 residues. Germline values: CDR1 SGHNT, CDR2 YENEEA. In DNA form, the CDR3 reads TGTGCCAGCAGCTTTCGGTTCATGAACACTGAAGCTTTCTTT. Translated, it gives CASSFRFMNTEAFF.

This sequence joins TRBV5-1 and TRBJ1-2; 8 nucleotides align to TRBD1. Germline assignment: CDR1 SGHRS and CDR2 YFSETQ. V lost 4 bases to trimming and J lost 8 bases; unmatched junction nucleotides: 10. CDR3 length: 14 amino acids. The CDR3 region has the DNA TGCGCCAGCAGCCGCCCAGGGGGCGCTTACGGCTACACCTTC. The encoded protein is CASSRPGGAYGYTF.

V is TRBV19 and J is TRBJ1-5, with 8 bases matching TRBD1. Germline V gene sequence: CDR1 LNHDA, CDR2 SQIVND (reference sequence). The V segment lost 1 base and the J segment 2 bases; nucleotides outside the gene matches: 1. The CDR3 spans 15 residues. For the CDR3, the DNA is TGTGCCAGTAGTATAGCAGGGGGCGGCAATCAGCCCCAGCATTTT. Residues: CASSIAGGGNQPQHF.

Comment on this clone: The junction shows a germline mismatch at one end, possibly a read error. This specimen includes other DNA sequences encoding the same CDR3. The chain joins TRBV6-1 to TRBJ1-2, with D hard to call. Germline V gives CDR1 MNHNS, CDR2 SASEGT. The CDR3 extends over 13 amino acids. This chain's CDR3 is CASSELLNYGYTF. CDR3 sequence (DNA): TGCGCCAGCAGTGAACTGCTTAACTATGGCTACACCTTC.

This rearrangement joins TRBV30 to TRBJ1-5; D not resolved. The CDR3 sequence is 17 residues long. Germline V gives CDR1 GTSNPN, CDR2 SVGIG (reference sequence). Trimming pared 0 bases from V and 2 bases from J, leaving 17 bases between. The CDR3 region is CAWSVLGGQWGNQPQHF. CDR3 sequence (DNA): TGTGCCTGGAGTGTATTAGGAGGGCAGTGGGGCAATCAGCCCCAGCATTTT. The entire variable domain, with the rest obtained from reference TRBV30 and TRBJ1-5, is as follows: SQTIHQWPATLVQPVGSPLSLECTVEGTSNPNLYWYRQAAGRGLQLLFYSVGIGQISSEVPQNLSASRPQDRQFILSSKKLLLSDSGFYLCAWSVLGGQWGNQPQHFGDGTRLSIL.

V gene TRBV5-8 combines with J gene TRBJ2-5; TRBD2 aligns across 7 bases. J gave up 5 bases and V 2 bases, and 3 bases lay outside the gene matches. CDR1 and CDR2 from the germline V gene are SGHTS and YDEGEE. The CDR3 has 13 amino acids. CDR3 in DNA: TGTGCCAGCAGCTTAGCGGGGTTGGAGACCCAGTACTTC. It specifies CASSLAGLETQYF.

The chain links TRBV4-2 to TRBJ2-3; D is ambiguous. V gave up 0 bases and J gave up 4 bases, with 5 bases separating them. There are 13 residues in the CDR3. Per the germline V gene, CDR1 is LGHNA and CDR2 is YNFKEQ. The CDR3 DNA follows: TGTGCCAGCAGCCAAGATCTGGCAGATACGCAGTATTTT. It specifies CASSQDLADTQYF.

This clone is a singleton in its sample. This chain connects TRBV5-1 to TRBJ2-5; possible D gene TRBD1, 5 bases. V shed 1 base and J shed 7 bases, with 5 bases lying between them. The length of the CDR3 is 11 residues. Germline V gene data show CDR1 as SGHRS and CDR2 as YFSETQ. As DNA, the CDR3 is TGCGCCAGCAGCTTGAGGGGGACCCAGTACTTC. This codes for CASSLRGTQYF.

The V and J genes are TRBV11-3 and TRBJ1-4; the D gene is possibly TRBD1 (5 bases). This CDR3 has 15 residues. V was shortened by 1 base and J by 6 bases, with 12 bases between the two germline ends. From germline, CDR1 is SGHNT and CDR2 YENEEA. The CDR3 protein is CASSLVSREDEKLFF. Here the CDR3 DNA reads TGTGCCAGCAGCTTAGTGAGCAGGGAAGATGAAAAACTGTTTTTT.

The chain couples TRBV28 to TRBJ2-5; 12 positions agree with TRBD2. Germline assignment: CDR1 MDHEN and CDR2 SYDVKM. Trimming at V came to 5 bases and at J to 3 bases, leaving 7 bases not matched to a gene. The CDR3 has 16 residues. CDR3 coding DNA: TGTGCCAGCAGTATTAGGACTAGCGGGGTAGAAGAGACCCAGTACTTC. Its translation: CASSIRTSGVEETQYF.

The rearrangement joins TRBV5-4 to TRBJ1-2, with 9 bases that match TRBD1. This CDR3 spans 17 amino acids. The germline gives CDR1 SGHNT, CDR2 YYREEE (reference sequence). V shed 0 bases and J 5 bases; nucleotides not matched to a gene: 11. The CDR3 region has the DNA TGTGCCAGCAGCTTGGGTTGGACAGGGGAGCTAGAGTATGGCTACACCTTC. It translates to CASSLGWTGELEYGYTF.

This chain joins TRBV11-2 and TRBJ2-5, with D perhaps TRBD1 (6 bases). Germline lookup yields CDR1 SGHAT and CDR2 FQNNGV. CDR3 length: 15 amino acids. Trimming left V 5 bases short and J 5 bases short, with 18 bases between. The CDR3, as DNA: TGTGCCAGCAGCCAAACAGGGTACGTCGGGGAGACCCAGTACTTC. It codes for CASSQTGYVGETQYF.